This T cell receptor (beta chain) was recovered during a study of cytomegalovirus exposure and HLA in healthy donors (dated 2017 in TCRdb). In the study overall: According to an earlier analysis of 587 of the donors, about 179 million T cells yielded approximately 120 million unique TCR beta sequences and approximately 300 Gb of sequence data. The study aimed to test whether signatures of past pathogen exposure could be identified by cataloging public T cell receptors. In a later analysis, previously published TCR beta repertoires from more than 500 donors were re-analyzed and high-resolution HLA genotyping was added so that TCR occurrence patterns could be studied. An earlier analysis of roughly 600 of the donors used high-throughput TCR beta sequencing to judge whether each TCR beta V gene segment behaved as functional or pseudogenic. To predict cytomegalovirus infection status, the study combined high-throughput TCR immunosequencing, statistical association of individual TCRs with disease status, and machine learning. HLA typing covered class I and class II loci at four-digit resolution. Roughly five DR-DQ haplotypes were treated as single units for association and clustering because of strong linkage in the cohort. The T cell repertoires of several hundred subjects were profiled by immunosequencing and related to cytomegalovirus serostatus. Rather than using new phenotypic data, the later analysis identified candidate immune exposures from TCR beta sequences and from how often those sequences occurred across donors. A later genetic analysis took genome-wide SNP genotypes for 398 of the 666 donors and used that subset as a discovery cohort. On average, around 200,000 unique TCR beta nucleotide sequences were sequenced per donor among 398 genotyped donors of the cohort, with about 19% of those sequences being non-productive. Alongside the repertoire data, information on donor age, sex, ethnicity and CMV serostatus was compiled. The genetic ancestry cluster associated with self-reported Caucasian donors included approximately 85% of the roughly 400 genotyped donors. All discovery cohort repertoires had been generated using a single sequencing platform. An early release covering roughly 600 HLA-typed donors comprised 250 to 350 gigabases of sequencing data and 85 million to 100 million unique TCR sequences. Besides the first cohort of roughly 660 subjects, a separate validation cohort made up of 95 to 150 different subjects was used. The number of typed donors differed by locus: roughly 629-640 for A, B, C, DRB1 and DQB1; 522 for DQA1; some 610 for DPA1; and around 450 for DPB1.

General findings and caveats noted by the study authors: Strong co-occurrence of HLA alleles, especially DR and DQ, made assigning TCR associations to individual alleles difficult. The only immune exposure information available for the cohort was CMV serostatus. Some IMGT-functional V segments, including TRBV6-2 and TRBV6-3, could not be told apart with the 87-base-pair reads, so those segments were excluded. A later analysis found that HLA-associated TCR beta chains were more clonally expanded and had lower generation probabilities than equally common non-associated chains. Correlated functional status among segregating V segments might reflect linkage disequilibrium, but an unknown experimental factor could not be ruled out. The cohort was sequenced for TCR beta chains only, and without alpha or paired-chain data the features that could be detected were limited. Several of the top co-occurrence clusters appeared to be linked to parvovirus B19, influenza, CMV and Epstein-Barr virus, according to a later analysis. Specific HLA alleles were associated with 16,951 TCR beta sequences at a false discovery rate of 0.05 in a later analysis. An association between a missense DCLRE1C variant and V-gene and J-gene trimming of TCR beta chains was found in a later genetic analysis and replicated in an independent cohort. A cluster of highly shared sequence variants was judged likely to represent a technical artifact of the sequencing pipeline. A later analysis found that most CMV-associated TCR beta chains appeared HLA-restricted, with HLA associations seemingly driven largely by CMV exposure. HLA typing was unavailable for some donors at each locus, so association tests used only the typed subset. The study gave a list of about 150 TCR beta chains associated with cytomegalovirus. Most TCR sequences were observed very rarely across donors, whereas some public TCRs were present in many individuals. In an earlier analysis of 450 to 750 of the donors, most TCR beta V segments appeared in productive rearrangements about 87% or about 30% of the time, broadly matching IMGT annotations. Cytomegalovirus status was reported to be diagnosed by the classifier with high specificity and sensitivity in both the original and validation cohorts. Because counts were too low, roughly 17 rarely observed V segments, including chromosome 9 orphons, were left out of the earlier analysis of over 550 of the donors. A further reported finding was that TCR beta sequences accurately predicted the HLA-A and HLA-B alleles for most subjects in the first cohort. In a later analysis, TCR association rates were found to vary across HLA loci, with the most associated TCRs seen for DRB1 alleles and the fewest for HLA-C alleles. In vitro tests confirmed that three of the cytomegalovirus-associated TCR beta chains recognize cytomegalovirus antigens. According to a later genetic analysis, donors in an Asian-associated ancestry cluster had fewer N-insertions in productive TCRs than the roughly 670-donor mean. It was suggested by the authors that the approach could potentially be generalized to other disease states and immunological phenotypes. Roughly uniform sequencing depth across donors was assumed in presence/absence analyses, although this assumption may not hold.

Receptors were amplified or captured by the immunoSEQ multiplex PCR assay. For the multiplex PCR, a mixture combining 60 forward primers for TCR Vbeta segments and 13 reverse primers for TCR Jbeta segments was used. The CDR3 region of rearranged TCR beta genes was amplified from genomic DNA by a multiplex PCR assay. Amplified TCR beta libraries were sequenced as 87-base-pair reads on the Illumina HiSeq System. Concerning the study's data processing: A later analysis counted some 74 million unique TCR beta chains across the 500 to 850 repertoires, and some 11 million of these chains were shared by at least two donors. Raw reads were error-corrected and collapsed into unique sequences with a nearest-neighbor algorithm that merged closely related sequences to remove PCR and sequencing errors. To assign V, D and J gene segments, CDR3 sequences were aligned to IMGT reference sequences. Each retained sequence needed at least a six-nucleotide match to both a V gene segment and a J gene segment. A rearrangement was called productive if the CDR3 had no stop codons and remained in frame with V and J, and every other rearrangement was called non-productive. CDR3 was defined by IMGT convention, running from the second conserved V-encoded cysteine to the conserved J-encoded phenylalanine. In an earlier analysis of roughly 610 of the donors, sequences lacking an unambiguous match to a single V gene segment were excluded. An earlier analysis of under 750 of the donors called V segments functional above 56.7% productive rearrangements and segregating when the between-donor standard deviation exceeded 5%. A statistical classification framework was developed to diagnose cytomegalovirus status using the catalog of TCR beta chain sequences. V and J gene assignment, in a later analysis, came from comparing TCR nucleotide sequences with IMGT/GENE-DB human TR gene sequences. In a later analysis, CDR3 sequences and most-parsimonious VDJ recombination scenarios were assigned using the TCRdist pipeline. In a later analysis, every TCR beta chain was defined by the combination of its CDR3 amino acid sequence and its V-gene family, and reads without a unique V-gene family were dropped. A later analysis removed 500 to 650 highly shared, low-generation-probability nucleotide sequences to deal with suspected cross-contamination and a sequencing artifact. In a later analysis, a clonal expansion index was calculated for each public chain from normalized within-repertoire ranks of inferred template counts. In a later analysis, generation probabilities were computed using a VDJ recombination model fitted to out-of-frame rearrangements, and the results were checked against IGoR. Hypergeometric tests were used in a later analysis to score TCR-TCR, TCR-HLA and TCR-CMV co-occurrence, with a repertoire-size bias correction applied to the TCR pairs. To estimate false discovery rates, a later analysis permuted the HLA or CMV assignments 20 times. In a later analysis, co-occurring TCRs were grouped using DBSCAN, and TCRdist sequence similarity was added for clustering within HLA-allele-positive subsets. Co-occurrence clustering excluded repertoires with fewer than 30,000 or more than 120,000 public chains, plus five with anomalous nucleotide sharing. The table comes from immuneACCESS by way of TCRdb, which keeps in-frame sequences with V and J called. Part of the clones is missing from these tables; in studies checked, under half for an unresolved V gene and the rest for unknown reasons. V, J and clone size are those of that table, while D and trimming were read from the DNA. The sample table contains about 120,000 clones; only one count was recorded for roughly 70% of them. The top ten clonotypes cover 3.5% to 4.5% of the sample.

In total, just over 650 healthy bone marrow donors made up the cohort. At the time of sampling, all cohort members were nominally healthy, though unrecorded immune exposures were likely present. The donor tested CMV seropositive, placing the donor among the approximately 290 seropositive members of the cohort. A peripheral blood sample was provided by each donor, and peripheral blood mononuclear cells were used for TCR beta sequencing. The Qiagen DNeasy Blood Extraction Kit was used to extract genomic DNA from the blood cell samples. Remarks on this clone: Its antigen is currently not known. No much larger clonotype is one base removed from it; base qualities were not supplied.

The germline V gene gives CDR1 as MDHEN and CDR2 as SYDVKM. The CDR3, cysteine through phenylalanine, is 14 amino acids long. The entry retains the CDR3 DNA only, 42 bases that are in frame from base 1. V drops 7 bases and J drops 4 bases, leaving 16 bases in between. This receptor chain uses TRBV28 and TRBJ1-1, with no confidently assigned D gene. This receptor was taken from a man between 40 and 49 years old in good health and CMV-seropositive. Sequenced input: PBMCs. For the CDR3, the sequence is CASTQRGGSTEAFF. The nucleotides read TGTGCCAGCACTCAACGGGGAGGGAGCACTGAAGCTTTCTTT.